This T cell receptor (beta chain) was identified in a study of blood T cell repertoires in COVID-19. Study-level information: The United States, Italy and Spain supplied acute and convalescent COVID-19 samples. PBMCs, B-cell-depleted T cells, or T cells provided the cDNA or gDNA that made up the material.

In the original processing: Estimation of nucleated cell counts was performed using reference gene primer amplification. Assay used: immunoSEQ multiplex PCR; TCRdb lists only in-frame clones, some missing. V, J and clone size are taken as reported in that table, and D and trimming were inferred from the DNA itself. The table includes roughly 66,000 clones, around 90% detected once. The CDR3 totals 15 residues. Between the trimmed V and J ends, which lost 4 bases and 2 bases, there was a span of 15 bases. CDR1 is SGDLS and CDR2 is YYNGEE in the germline V gene. Material: peripheral blood. The gene calls are TRBV9 and TRBJ1-2; a possible D gene is TRBD1 (6 bases). The receptor's source is a human donor with active COVID-19. The donor label of this sample is uncertain. The DNA of the CDR3 is TGTGCCAGCAGCACGGGGACAACCGACAACTATGGCTACACCTTC. It specifies CASSTGTTDNYGYTF.